This entry lists 8 T cell receptor beta chains sequenced from one sample in a study of shared clonotypes between healthy human individuals. The data were produced by immunoSEQ multiplex PCR, yet TCRdb's version contains in-frame clones alone and is incomplete. The sample has more than 1,200,000 clones, approximately 98.5% seen once. Sequences were obtained from naive CD4+ T cells sorted from blood. Subset noted: CD45RA+ positively selected. These receptors all stem from a man younger than 45 in good health.

The gene calls are TRBV2 and TRBJ1-5; no firm D call. The length of the CDR3 is 15 residues. Germline assignment: CDR1 SNHLY and CDR2 FYNNEI. V lost 3 bases and J 3 bases, leaving 12 bases between the germline ends. The CDR3 bases are TGTGCCAGCAGTGACATAGGACGGCCCAATCAGCCCCAGCATTTT. Translation gives CASSDIGRPNQPQHF.

CDR3 DNA: TGTGCCAGCAGTTACTCGATAGGGGGCGGAAGGAAACAGTTCTTC. Translating it yields CASSYSIGGGRKQFF. This sequence joins TRBV6-5 and TRBJ2-1; TRBD1 matches 7 bases. There are 15 residues in the CDR3. CDR1 is MNHEY, CDR2 SVGAGI, per germline. The trim removed 0 bases at V and 13 bases at J, leaving 12 bases unmatched.

As concerns this clone: At the DNA level, this CDR3 is encoded by other sequences in the same sample as well. The V call is TRBV7-2, the J call TRBJ2-3; D is undetermined. The CDR3 runs to 12 residues. The V gene lost 3 bases and the J gene lost 6 bases, with 7 bases spanning the gap. The germline gives CDR1 SGHTA, CDR2 FQGNSA. The CDR3 DNA is TGTGCCAGCAGCTTTTGGGGTGATACGCAGTATTTT. Its protein product is CASSFWGDTQYF.

The CDR3 nucleotides are TGTGCCAGCTCACGCAGGGATAGCAATCAGCCCCAGCATTTT. Translating it yields CASSRRDSNQPQHF. The chain combines TRBV18 with TRBJ1-5; possibly TRBD1 for D (5 bases). This CDR3 has 14 amino acids. Germline CDR1 and CDR2: KGHSH and LQKENI. V gave up 4 bases and J gave up 0 bases, with 7 bases separating them.

The CDR3 sequence: CASSRGSGNTIYF. As DNA, the CDR3 is TGTGCCAGCAGTAGGGGGTCTGGAAACACCATATATTTT. V usage is TRBV28 and J usage is TRBJ1-3; tentatively, D is TRBD1 (6 bases). This CDR3 has 13 residues. Looked up from germline, CDR1 is MDHEN and CDR2 is SYDVKM. V was clipped by 5 bases and J by 1 base, with 6 bases between them.

The rearrangement links TRBV25-1 to TRBJ2-3; D possibly uses TRBD1 or TRBD2 (6 bases each). CDR3 length: 15 amino acids. V lost 3 bases and J 2 bases, leaving 12 bases between the germline ends. CDR1 MGHDK and CDR2 SYGVNS come from the germline V gene. CDR3 nucleotides: TGTGCCAGCAGTGATCAGGGGAGGTTCACAGATACGCAGTATTTT. Translation: CASSDQGRFTDTQYF.

The V and J genes are TRBV7-9 and TRBJ1-4; 12 bases are a match to TRBD1. V lost 5 bases to trimming and J lost 3 bases; unmatched junction nucleotides: 7. Looked up from germline, CDR1 is SEHNR and CDR2 is FQNEAQ (reference sequence). The CDR3 contains 17 residues. The CDR3 DNA reads as TGTGCCAGCAGCGAAGGGACAGGGGGCGGCTCTAATGAAAAACTGTTTTTT. This sequence encodes CASSEGTGGGSNEKLFF.

The rearrangement links TRBV25-1 to TRBJ2-5; D is unresolved. This CDR3 spans 11 amino acids. Germline CDR1 MGHDK, CDR2 SYGVNS. With 8 bases removed from V and 13 bases from J, the gap between germline ends came to 17 bases. The CDR3 here is CASGEGPPLYF. The CDR3 bases are TGTGCCAGCGGAGAAGGCCCACCTCTGTACTTC. Full variable domain (outside the CDR3, taken from reference TRBV25-1 and TRBJ2-5): EADIYQTPRYLVIGTGKKITLECSQTMGHDKMYWYQQDPGMELHLIHYSYGVNSTEKGDLSSESTVSRIRTEHFPLTLESARPSHTSQYLCASGEGPPLYFGPGTRLLVL.